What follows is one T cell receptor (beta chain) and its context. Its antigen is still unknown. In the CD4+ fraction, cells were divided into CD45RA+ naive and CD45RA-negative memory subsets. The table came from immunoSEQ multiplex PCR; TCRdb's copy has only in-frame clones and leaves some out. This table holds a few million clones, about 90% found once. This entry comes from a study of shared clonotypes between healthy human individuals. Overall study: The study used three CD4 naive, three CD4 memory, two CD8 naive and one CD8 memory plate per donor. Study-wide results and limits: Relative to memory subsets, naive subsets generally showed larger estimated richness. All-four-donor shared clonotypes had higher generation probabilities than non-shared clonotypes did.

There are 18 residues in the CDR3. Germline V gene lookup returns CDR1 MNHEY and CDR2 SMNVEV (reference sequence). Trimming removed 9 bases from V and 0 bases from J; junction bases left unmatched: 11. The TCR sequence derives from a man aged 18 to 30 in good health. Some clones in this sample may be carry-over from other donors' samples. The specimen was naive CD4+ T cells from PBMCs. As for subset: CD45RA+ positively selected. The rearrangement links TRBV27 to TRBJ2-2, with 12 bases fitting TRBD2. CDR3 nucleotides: TGTGCCAGTGCCGCCAGCTGGACTAGCGGGACGAACACCGGGGAGCTGTTTTTT. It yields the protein CASAASWTSGTNTGELFF.